Below are 26 T cell receptor beta chains sequenced from a single sample in a study of PD-1 blockade in classical Hodgkin lymphoma. All trial patients relapsed after autologous stem cell transplantation. Produced via immunoSEQ multiplex PCR; TCRdb's table is partial and in-frame only. The sample has 39,000 or so clones, about 88% seen once. The sequences come from peripheral blood mononuclear cells (PBMCs), collected before the second cycle of nivolumab. These receptors came from a human donor with classical Hodgkin lymphoma.

This sequence joins TRBV4-2 and TRBJ2-3; 16 bases are a match to TRBD2. The germline V gene has CDR1 LGHNA and CDR2 YNFKEQ. V was pared by 1 base and J by 2 bases, with 6 bases of the junction left unmatched. This CDR3 has 19 residues. The CDR3 protein is CASSQGGTSGRVITDTQYF. The CDR3 nucleotides read TGTGCCAGCAGCCAAGGGGGGACTAGCGGGAGGGTAATCACAGATACGCAGTATTTT.

This sequence joins TRBV19 and TRBJ1-5; 10 bases agree with TRBD1. Germline loops: CDR1 LNHDA, CDR2 SQIVND (reference sequence). The CDR3 covers 15 residues. V gave up 8 bases and J gave up 3 bases; unmatched junction bases: 7. CDR3 amino acids: CASGTGAVNNQPQHF. In nucleotides, the CDR3 is TGTGCCAGTGGGACAGGGGCGGTTAACAATCAGCCCCAGCATTTT. The full variable domain, rest sourced from reference TRBV19 and TRBJ1-5, is DGGITQSPKYLFRKEGQNVTLSCEQNLNHDAMYWYRQDPGQGLRLIYYSQIVNDFQKGDIAEGYSVSREKKESFPLTVTSAQKNPTAFYLCASGTGAVNNQPQHFGDGTRLSIL.

The J gene is TRBJ2-1, the V gene TRBV7-9; 8 nucleotides agree with TRBD2. The germline CDR1 and CDR2 sequences are SEHNR and FQNEAQ (reference sequence). V trimming: 2 bases; J trimming: 9 bases; junction bases outside the gene matches: 12. The CDR3 loop spans 16 amino acids. The chain's CDR3 is CASSLMGSSGLSEQFF. CDR3 bases: TGTGCCAGCAGCTTAATGGGGTCTAGCGGGCTAAGTGAGCAGTTCTTC.

The chain recombines TRBV13 with TRBJ2-5; 9 bases match TRBD2. V dropped 2 bases and J dropped 5; count of bases not matched to a gene: 6. Germline CDR1 is PRHDT and CDR2 is FYEKMQ (reference sequence). The length of the CDR3 is 15 residues. The CDR3 DNA reads TGTGCCAGCAGCTTATCGGCTAGCGGGGCCGAGACCCAGTACTTC. This codes for CASSLSASGAETQYF. Full variable domain (rest looked up from reference TRBV13 and TRBJ2-5): AAGVIQSPRHLIKEKRETATLKCYPIPRHDTVYWYQQGPGQDPQFLISFYEKMQSDKGSIPDRFSAQQFSDYHSELNMSSLELGDSALYFCASSLSASGAETQYFGPGTRLLVL.

The chain has TRBV21-1 and TRBJ2-7; the DNA was not used to check the table's D call, TRBD2. TRBV21-1 is labeled a pseudogene. The CDR3 is 15 residues long. The CDR3 sequence: CASSKGAGGLSEQYF. Here the CDR3 DNA reads TGTGCCAGCAGCAAAGGGGCGGGAGGGCTTAGCGAGCAGTACTTC.

V usage is TRBV7-8 and J usage is TRBJ1-5; D might be TRBD1 (5 bases). Germline V gene data show CDR1 as SGHVS and CDR2 as FQNEAQ. Trimming removed 2 bases from V and 6 bases from J, with 11 bases in between. The CDR3 is 14 residues long. The CDR3 DNA reads TGTGCCAGCAGCTTATCCGGGGCGGGTCAGCCCCAGCATTTT. It is translated as CASSLSGAGQPQHF. The full variable domain, in which reference TRBV7-8 and TRBJ1-5 provide the parts outside the CDR3, is GAGVSQSPRYKVAKRGQDVALRCDPISGHVSLFWYQQALGQGPEFLTYFQNEAQLDKSGLPSDRFFAERPEGSVSTLKIQRTQQEDSAVYLCASSLSGAGQPQHFGDGTRLSIL.

V and J are TRBV5-1 and TRBJ1-6; 7 nucleotides match TRBD1. Germline CDR1 and CDR2: SGHRS and YFSETQ. V gave up 4 bases and J gave up 5 bases; unmatched junction bases: 6. This CDR3 comprises 15 residues. The CDR3 spells CASSRIGTDNSPLHF. The DNA of the CDR3 is TGCGCCAGCAGCAGGATTGGGACAGATAATTCACCCCTCCACTTT.

The chain has TRBV10-3 and TRBJ2-5; TRBD1 matches at 7 bases. The CDR3 has 14 residues. Germline CDR1 ENHRY, CDR2 SYGVKD. The trim removed 5 bases at V and 7 bases at J, leaving 10 bases unmatched. As DNA, the CDR3 is TGTGCCATCAGTAGCTCAACAGGGGCCGGGACCCAGTACTTC. This gives the protein CAISSSTGAGTQYF.

This rearrangement joins TRBV5-1 to TRBJ1-2; 8 bases line up with TRBD1. The V and J ends lost 5 bases and 8 bases, in that order; junction bases with no gene match: 11. CDR3 length equals 14 residues. Germline CDR1 is SGHRS and CDR2 is YFSETQ. The CDR3 here is CASRQSQGAGGYTF. The CDR3, as DNA: TGCGCCAGCAGGCAAAGCCAGGGGGCGGGAGGCTACACCTTC. The whole variable domain, remainder taken from reference TRBV5-1 and TRBJ1-2, is KAGVTQTPRYLIKTRGQQVTLSCSPISGHRSVSWYQQTPGQGLQFLFEYFSETQRNKGNFPGRFSGRQFSNSRSEMNVSTLELGDSALYLCASRQSQGAGGYTFGSGTRLTVV.

The rearrangement uses TRBV28 and TRBJ1-2, with a possible D match to TRBD1 (5 bases). Between the trimmed V and J ends, which lost 3 bases and 3 bases, there was a span of 8 bases. The germline V gene has CDR1 MDHEN and CDR2 SYDVKM. The CDR3 loop spans 13 amino acids. The CDR3 DNA follows: TGTGCCAGCAGTTTGGGAGGGGACTATGGCTACACCTTC. As protein: CASSLGGDYGYTF.

This chain links TRBV7-9 with TRBJ1-5; tentative D call: TRBD1 (6 bases). V was cut by 6 bases and J by 3 bases, with 12 bases left in between. The CDR3 is 14 residues long. The germline CDR1 and CDR2 sequences are SEHNR and FQNEAQ (reference sequence). The CDR3 sequence: CASSGRGYNQPQHF. The CDR3 nucleotides are TGTGCCAGCAGTGGCAGGGGCTACAATCAGCCCCAGCATTTT.

The rearrangement uses TRBV9 and TRBJ1-4; no clear D. Germline CDR1 is SGDLS and CDR2 is YYNGEE. CDR3 size: 15 residues. Between the trimmed V and J ends, which lost 2 bases and 5 bases, there was a span of 13 bases. The CDR3: CASSVGVGSNEKLFF. The CDR3 DNA sequence: TGTGCCAGCAGCGTTGGCGTAGGGTCCAATGAAAAACTGTTTTTT.

This clone was found a few times. The chain is built from TRBV6-5 and TRBJ1-2; perhaps TRBD1 as D (5 bases). The CDR3 is made up of 14 amino acids. Trimming removed 0 bases from V and 8 bases from J, with 13 bases in between. The germline V gene has CDR1 MNHEY and CDR2 SVGAGI. This CDR3 reads CASSYSTGGTGYTF. As DNA, the CDR3 is TGTGCCAGCAGTTACTCGACGGGGGGAACGGGCTACACCTTC.

The J gene is TRBJ2-5, the V gene TRBV15, with a tentative D call TRBD2 (6 bases). The CDR3 consists of 17 residues. Trimming removed 5 bases from V and 2 bases from J, with 21 bases in between. The V gene's germline CDR1 is LNHNV and CDR2 YYDKDF (reference sequence). CDR3 coding DNA: TGTGCCACCAGCGGCAATGTGGAGGGGTCTTGGCAAGAGACCCAGTACTTC. Its protein product is CATSGNVEGSWQETQYF.

The chain has TRBV7-6 and TRBJ2-3; D is unclear. The length of the CDR3 is 16 residues. The V end lost 0 bases, the J end lost 2 bases, and 12 bases lay between the germline ends. CDR1 is SGHVS and CDR2 is FNYEAQ in the germline V gene. CDR3 sequence: CASSLADERATDTQYF. The CDR3 DNA follows: TGTGCCAGCAGCTTAGCTGACGAAAGGGCCACAGATACGCAGTATTTT.

This chain uses TRBV28 with TRBJ2-1; 10 bases are a match to TRBD1. Looked up from germline, CDR1 is MDHEN and CDR2 is SYDVKM. The CDR3 contains 15 residues. J lost 3 bases, V lost 5 bases, and 4 bases had no gene match. For the CDR3, the DNA is TGTGCCAGCAGTCCGGGGGACAGGGGCTACAATGAGCAGTTCTTC. As protein: CASSPGDRGYNEQFF.

The rearrangement uses TRBV5-8 and TRBJ2-4; a possible D gene is TRBD1 (7 bases). The CDR3 contains 17 residues. V dropped 0 bases and J dropped 3 bases, with 16 bases sitting between them. Germline V gives CDR1 SGHTS, CDR2 YDEGEE. CDR3 residues: CASSLVGGGDYKNIQYF. CDR3 sequence (DNA): TGTGCCAGCAGCTTGGTAGGAGGGGGCGATTACAAAAACATTCAGTACTTC.

The chain carries TRBV6-5 and TRBJ2-7; 7 bases match TRBD1. The CDR3 contains 14 residues. Germline CDR1 is MNHEY and CDR2 is SVGAGI. J was trimmed by 2 bases and V by 5 bases; bases with no gene match: 6. This CDR3 reads CASSPRQGAYEQYF. CDR3 bases: TGTGCCAGCAGTCCCAGGCAGGGGGCCTACGAGCAGTACTTC.

The rearrangement joins TRBV5-4 to TRBJ2-7; D may be TRBD2 (5 bases). The germline CDR1 and CDR2 sequences are SGHNT and YYREEE (reference sequence). Between the trimmed V and J ends, which lost 4 bases and 2 bases, there was a span of 10 bases. This CDR3 is 13 amino acids long. CDR3 coding DNA: TGTGCCAGCAGCATAGACGGGGCCTACGAGCAGTACTTC. It codes for CASSIDGAYEQYF.

J is TRBJ1-2 and V is TRBV28, with 7 bases lining up with TRBD1. V lost 2 bases to trimming and J lost 4 bases; unmatched junction nucleotides: 1. This CDR3 contains 13 residues. Germline CDR1 MDHEN, CDR2 SYDVKM. The CDR3 region has the DNA TGTGCCAGCAGTTTAGGACAGGTCTATGGCTACACCTTC. Translated: CASSLGQVYGYTF.

This clone was detected a few times. This chain joins TRBV29-1 and TRBJ1-2; possible D gene TRBD1, 5 bases. The V end was cut by 7 bases, the J end by 6 bases, with 18 bases between. This CDR3 spans 13 amino acids. CDR1 is SQVTM and CDR2 is ANQGSEA in the germline V gene. In DNA, the CDR3 is TGCAGCGCCGCTGGGGACTTATTGGATGGCTACACCTTC. Translation gives CSAAGDLLDGYTF.

This clone has a single count. This chain connects TRBV28 to TRBJ2-7, with D possibly TRBD2 on 7 matching bases. The CDR3 spans 16 residues. Germline loops: CDR1 MDHEN, CDR2 SYDVKM. The V gene lost 3 bases and the J gene lost 0 bases, with 15 bases spanning the gap. CDR3: CASSFRGSSGSYEQYF. CDR3 in DNA: TGTGCCAGCAGTTTTAGGGGGTCTAGCGGCTCCTACGAGCAGTACTTC. Based on the CDR3 plus reference TRBV28 and TRBJ2-7, the full variable domain is DVKVTQSSRYLVKRTGEKVFLECVQDMDHENMFWYRQDPGLGLRLIYFSYDVKMKEKGDIPEGYSVSREKKERFSLILESASTNQTSMYLCASSFRGSSGSYEQYFGPGTRLTVT.

The chain joins TRBV2 to TRBJ2-5; 10 nucleotides line up with TRBD1. The CDR3 has 14 amino acids. The junction had 4 bases not matched to a gene; V was cut back by 7 bases and J by 2 bases. CDR1 is SNHLY, CDR2 FYNNEI, per germline. The CDR3 loop reads CASNRDRGQETQYF. Here the CDR3 DNA reads TGTGCCAGCAACCGGGACAGGGGTCAAGAGACCCAGTACTTC.

The gene calls are TRBV7-3 and TRBJ2-2; D gene uncertain. V was clipped by 2 bases and J by 0 bases, with 4 bases between them. Germline CDR1 SGHTA, CDR2 FQGTGA. The CDR3 has 14 residues. The CDR3 sequence: CASSLGANTGELFF. The CDR3, as DNA: TGTGCCAGCAGCTTAGGAGCGAACACCGGGGAGCTGTTTTTT.

The chain has TRBV9 and TRBJ2-3; D uncertain. V was trimmed by 4 bases and J by 4 bases, leaving 7 bases between them. Germline V gene data show CDR1 as SGDLS and CDR2 as YYNGEE. The CDR3 consists of 12 residues. CDR3 in amino acids: CASSRWSDTQYF. The CDR3 DNA follows: TGTGCCAGCAGCCGATGGTCAGATACGCAGTATTTT.

The chain carries TRBV6-5 and TRBJ2-7, with 7 bases matching TRBD1. V lost 5 bases, J lost 3 bases, and 4 bases stayed unmatched. This CDR3 is 13 amino acids long. Germline V gene sequence: CDR1 MNHEY, CDR2 SVGAGI. For the CDR3, the DNA is TGTGCCAGCAGTGCGACAGGGAACTACGAGCAGTACTTC. This gives the protein CASSATGNYEQYF.